One sample yielded the 5 T cell receptor beta chains listed below, sequenced in a study of control samples from healthy donors and cancer patients. The assay was immunoSEQ multiplex PCR, and TCRdb's table has in-frame clones only and misses some. The sample carries 100,000 to 150,000 clones, 87% recorded once. Input material: blood. The receptor source for this set is a man between 60 and 75 years old in good health.

This clone was recorded once. The chain uses TRBV27 and TRBJ2-2; the D is unclear. Germline CDR1 is MNHEY and CDR2 is SMNVEV (reference sequence). V lost 5 bases and J 7 bases, leaving 14 bases between the germline ends. The CDR3 contains 14 residues. The CDR3 nucleotides read TGTGCCAGCAGTGTTAGGAGAGGAGTCGGGGAGCTGTTTTTT. Residues: CASSVRRGVGELFF.

V usage is TRBV2 and J usage is TRBJ1-6; 9 nucleotides align to TRBD1. The CDR3 totals 15 residues. The V gene's germline CDR1 is SNHLY and CDR2 FYNNEI. The V and J ends lost 7 bases and 9 bases, in that order; junction bases with no gene match: 10. The CDR3 DNA reads as TGTGCCAGCACCAACCAACAGGGGGCTCGTTCACCCCTCCACTTT. Its protein product is CASTNQQGARSPLHF.

The rearrangement joins TRBV12-3 or TRBV12-4 to TRBJ2-2; D is unresolved. Trimming cost V 3 bases and J 0 bases, with 2 bases left between them. The length of the CDR3 is 13 residues. CDR3 sequence reads: CASSFSNTGELFF. DNA of the CDR3: TGTGCCAGCAGTTTTTCGAACACCGGGGAGCTGTTTTTT.

This CDR3 is CASSPAVGYGYTF. The DNA for the CDR3 is TGTGCCAGCAGCCCAGCCGTGGGATATGGCTACACCTTC. This chain connects TRBV7-8 to TRBJ1-2; D call uncertain. V was clipped by 5 bases and J by 5 bases, with 12 bases between them. The germline CDR1 and CDR2 sequences are SGHVS and FQNEAQ. This CDR3 contains 13 residues.

V is TRBV7-2 and J is TRBJ1-4; 11 bases are a match to TRBD1. In germline, CDR1 is SGHTA, CDR2 FQGNSA. The CDR3 runs to 14 residues. The V and J ends lost 5 bases and 8 bases, in that order; junction bases with no gene match: 4. The CDR3 bases are TGTGCCAGCAGCCAGGACAGGGGGCACGAAAAACTGTTTTTT. It translates to CASSQDRGHEKLFF.